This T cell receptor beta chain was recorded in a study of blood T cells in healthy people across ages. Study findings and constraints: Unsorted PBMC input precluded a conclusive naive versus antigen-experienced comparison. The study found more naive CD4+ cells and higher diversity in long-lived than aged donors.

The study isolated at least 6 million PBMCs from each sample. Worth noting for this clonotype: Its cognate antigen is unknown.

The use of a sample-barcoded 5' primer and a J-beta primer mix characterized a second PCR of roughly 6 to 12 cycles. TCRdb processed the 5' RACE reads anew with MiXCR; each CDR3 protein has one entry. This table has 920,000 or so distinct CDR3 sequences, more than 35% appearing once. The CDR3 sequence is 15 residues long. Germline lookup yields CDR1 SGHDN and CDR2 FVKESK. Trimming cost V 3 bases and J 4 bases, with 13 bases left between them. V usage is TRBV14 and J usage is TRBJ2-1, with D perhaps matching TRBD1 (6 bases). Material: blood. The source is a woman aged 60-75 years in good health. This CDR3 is CASSHRPGDYNEQFF. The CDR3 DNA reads TGTGCCAGCAGCCACCGGCCAGGGGATTACAATGAGCAGTTCTTC. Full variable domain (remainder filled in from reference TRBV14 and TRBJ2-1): EAGVTQFPSHSVIEKGQTVTLRCDPISGHDNLYWYRRVMGKEIKFLLHFVKESKQDESGMPNNRFLAERTGGTYSTLKVQPAELEDSGVYFCASSHRPGDYNEQFFGPGTRLTVL.